A single sample gave rise to the 30 T cell receptor beta chains below, sequenced in a study of blood T cell repertoires in COVID-19. Sequencing used immunoSEQ multiplex PCR; TCRdb keeps in-frame clones, though not all of them. This table holds about 250,000 clones, around 90% found once. Sequencing was carried out using peripheral blood. Source of these receptors: a man aged 25 to 40 with COVID-19, enrolled during active disease.

This clone showed up just once. This rearrangement joins TRBV6-1 to TRBJ1-1; TRBD1 might be the D (5 bases). This CDR3 comprises 18 residues. CDR1 and CDR2 (germline): MNHNS, SASEGT. V shed 2 bases and J shed 4 bases, with 23 bases lying between them. CDR3 residues: CASSETRQGTAYGTEAFF. CDR3 DNA: TGTGCCAGCAGTGAAACCCGGCAGGGCACTGCTTATGGCACTGAAGCTTTCTTT.

For this clone: Other nucleotide sequences in the sample specify the same CDR3. V gene TRBV2 combines with J gene TRBJ1-1; a weak D match, TRBD1 (6 bases). Germline assignment: CDR1 SNHLY and CDR2 FYNNEI. The V end was cut by 6 bases, the J end by 0 bases, with 8 bases between. The CDR3 covers 13 residues. The CDR3 region is CASSRTVNTEAFF. The CDR3, as DNA: TGTGCCAGCAGCAGGACAGTGAACACTGAAGCTTTCTTT.

The rearrangement joins TRBV9 to TRBJ2-1; weak D call: TRBD2 (5 bases). Trimming cost V 0 bases and J 9 bases, with 16 bases left between them. CDR1 is SGDLS and CDR2 is YYNGEE in the germline V gene. This CDR3 is 15 amino acids long. CDR3 residues: CASSVVGDGVGEQFF. The CDR3 nucleotides are TGTGCCAGCAGCGTAGTTGGTGACGGGGTTGGTGAGCAGTTCTTC.

This chain links TRBV5-1 with TRBJ1-1; D is undetermined. CDR3 length: 15 amino acids. The germline V gene encodes CDR1 SGHRS and CDR2 YFSETQ. The ends were cut back, 0 bases at V and 0 bases at J, with 9 bases in the middle. The CDR3 sequence: CASSLGLGVNTEAFF. The CDR3 region has the DNA TGCGCCAGCAGCTTGGGTCTAGGAGTGAACACTGAAGCTTTCTTT.

The V call is TRBV6-6, the J call TRBJ1-2, with D possibly TRBD1 on 6 matching bases. Trimming removed 6 bases at V and 1 base at J, with 12 bases between. Germline CDR1 reads MNHNY; CDR2 reads SVGAGI (reference sequence). The CDR3 spans 14 residues. The CDR3 is CASRGGAVNYGYTF. DNA of the CDR3: TGTGCCAGCAGGGGGGGGGCGGTTAACTATGGCTACACCTTC.

The chain carries TRBV15 and TRBJ1-4; 8 nucleotides match TRBD1. Looked up from germline, CDR1 is LNHNV and CDR2 is YYDKDF (reference sequence). V trimming: 5 bases; J trimming: 5 bases; junction bases outside the gene matches: 7. The CDR3 consists of 15 residues. The CDR3 region is CATSAGQGSNEKLFF. In DNA form, the CDR3 reads TGTGCCACCAGCGCAGGACAGGGCTCGAATGAAAAACTGTTTTTT.

The chain couples TRBV30 to TRBJ2-1, with TRBD2 identical over 13 bases. This CDR3 is 15 amino acids long. With V trimmed by 0 bases and J by 9 bases, 5 bases remained unmatched. Germline lookup yields CDR1 GTSNPN and CDR2 SVGIG (reference sequence). The CDR3 region has the DNA TGTGCCTGGAGTGTAACTAGCGGGGGGGCCGGTGAGCAGTTCTTC. Its translation: CAWSVTSGGAGEQFF.

This CDR3 is CASSLPGQGANSPLHF. The CDR3, as DNA: TGTGCCAGTAGTCTCCCCGGACAGGGGGCAAATTCACCCCTCCACTTT. The chain joins TRBV19 to TRBJ1-6, with 11 nucleotides matching TRBD1. Germline V gene lookup returns CDR1 LNHDA and CDR2 SQIVND (reference sequence). The J segment lost 7 bases and the V segment lost 5 bases, leaving 7 bases of the junction unmatched. The CDR3 sequence is 16 residues long.

J is TRBJ2-1 and V is TRBV5-6; D might be TRBD1 (5 bases). Germline assignment: CDR1 SGHDT and CDR2 YYEEEE. CDR3 length equals 14 residues. Trimming took off 0 bases at V and 7 bases at J, with 11 bases between the two ends. This CDR3 is CASSLAPGPNEQFF. Here the CDR3 DNA reads TGTGCCAGCAGCTTGGCCCCAGGGCCGAATGAGCAGTTCTTC.

The V gene is TRBV10-3, the J gene TRBJ2-7, with TRBD1 matching over 7 bases. CDR1 and CDR2 from the germline V gene are ENHRY and SYGVKD. This CDR3 is 13 amino acids long. V shed 6 bases and J 4 bases; nucleotides not matched to a gene: 6. This CDR3 reads CAISEGQRYEQYF. Written as DNA, the CDR3 is TGTGCCATCAGCGAGGGACAGAGGTACGAGCAGTACTTC.

The chain links TRBV29-1 to TRBJ1-5; D remains ambiguous. Germline assignment: CDR1 SQVTM and CDR2 ANQGSEA. The CDR3 is 17 amino acids. The V end lost 0 bases, the J end lost 2 bases, and 17 bases lay between the germline ends. CDR3 amino acids: CSVEDTCLGSGNQPQHF. CDR3 nucleotides: TGCAGCGTTGAAGATACCTGTTTGGGGAGCGGCAATCAGCCCCAGCATTTT.

J is TRBJ1-4 and V is TRBV5-1; the match to TRBD1 covers 8 bases. CDR3 length: 15 amino acids. After removal of 0 bases from V and 8 bases from J, the junction contained 6 bases not matched to a gene. Germline V gene sequence: CDR1 SGHRS, CDR2 YFSETQ. The CDR3 bases are TGCGCCAGCAGCTTGGTCGGGTCAGGGGGCGAAAAACTGTTTTTT. Protein: CASSLVGSGGEKLFF.

This sequence joins TRBV28 and TRBJ1-4; maybe TRBD1 (6 bases). The CDR3 totals 14 residues. Germline V gene sequence: CDR1 MDHEN, CDR2 SYDVKM. V was trimmed by 9 bases and J by 3 bases, leaving 14 bases between them. The CDR3 bases are TGTGCCAGTACTCGAGGGGGTTCTAATGAAAAACTGTTTTTT. Amino acids: CASTRGGSNEKLFF.

The chain employs TRBV4-1 and TRBJ1-2, with D possibly being TRBD1 (6 bases). Germline-derived CDR1 and CDR2 are MGHRA and YSYEKL. V shed 0 bases and J shed 0 bases, with 20 bases lying between them. The CDR3 is made up of 19 amino acids. CDR3 in amino acids: CASSQDLGQPSSSNYGYTF. CDR3 nucleotides: TGCGCCAGCAGCCAAGATCTCGGACAGCCCTCGTCATCTAACTATGGCTACACCTTC.

The chain is built from TRBV2 and TRBJ2-2; D is uncertain. The CDR3 loop spans 16 amino acids. Germline V gives CDR1 SNHLY, CDR2 FYNNEI. Trimming pared 2 bases from V and 0 bases from J, leaving 10 bases between. CDR3 DNA: TGTGCCAGCAGTGAAAAACCGGAGACGAACACCGGGGAGCTGTTTTTT. This translates into CASSEKPETNTGELFF.

V and J are TRBV9 and TRBJ2-3; D may be TRBD2 (5 bases). This CDR3 spans 15 amino acids. The germline gives CDR1 SGDLS, CDR2 YYNGEE. Trimming left V 4 bases short and J 3 bases short, with 15 bases between. The CDR3 coding sequence is TGTGCCAGCAGCCTCCGAAACGGGATTACAGATACGCAGTATTTT. Translated, it gives CASSLRNGITDTQYF.

DNA for the CDR3: TGTGCCAGCAGTGAAGTGAGTAGCGGGGGCCCAGGTCGGCCCGGGGAGCTGTTTTTT. Translating gives CASSEVSSGGPGRPGELFF. The chain is built from TRBV6-1 and TRBJ2-2, with 9 bases matching TRBD2. Germline loops: CDR1 MNHNS, CDR2 SASEGT. V lost 1 base, J lost 6 bases, and 15 bases stayed unmatched. The CDR3 contains 19 residues.

The rearrangement uses TRBV10-3 and TRBJ2-2; TRBD2 aligns across 13 bases. Germline CDR1 reads ENHRY; CDR2 reads SYGVKD. V lost 5 bases and J lost 3; bases outside the gene matches: 6. The CDR3 is 17 residues long. The CDR3 loop is CAISPRGTSGDTGELFF. The CDR3 region has the DNA TGTGCCATCAGTCCCCGAGGGACTAGCGGGGACACCGGGGAGCTGTTTTTT.

V is TRBV6-1 and J is TRBJ1-5, with D tentatively TRBD1 (5 bases). V was pared by 0 bases and J by 3 bases, with 9 bases between. Germline V gives CDR1 MNHNS, CDR2 SASEGT. The CDR3 is 15 residues long. Here the CDR3 DNA reads TGTGCCAGCAGTGAAGCGGGGCAGCCCAATCAGCCCCAGCATTTT. Its translation: CASSEAGQPNQPQHF.

The gene calls are TRBV7-2 and TRBJ1-6; D not resolved. This CDR3 has 15 amino acids. CDR1 and CDR2 from the germline V gene are SGHTA and FQGNSA. Trimming took off 5 bases at V and 5 bases at J, with 13 bases between the two ends. The CDR3 DNA is TGTGCCAGCAGCGTAATGACTGGAAATAATTCACCCCTCCACTTT. It translates to CASSVMTGNNSPLHF.

In this sample, this clone turned up once. V and J are TRBV6-5 and TRBJ1-2; possibly TRBD1 for D (5 bases). The CDR3 runs 13 residues. CDR1 MNHEY and CDR2 SVGAGI come from the germline V gene. V was trimmed by 5 bases and J by 3 bases, leaving 10 bases between them. CDR3 coding DNA: TGTGCCAGCAGTCGACAGCGATACTATGGCTACACCTTC. Encoded protein: CASSRQRYYGYTF.

Only a few counts were recorded for this clone. This CDR3 reads CASSAVTGAGEKLFF. CDR3 in DNA: TGTGCCAGCAGTGCAGTTACAGGGGCGGGGGAAAAACTGTTTTTT. The chain has TRBV25-1 and TRBJ1-4, with 7 bases fitting TRBD1. The J segment lost 8 bases and the V segment lost 4 bases, leaving 10 bases of the junction unmatched. The CDR3 is 15 residues long. Germline CDR1 and CDR2: MGHDK and SYGVNS.

The chain uses TRBV7-9 and TRBJ2-7; D perhaps matches TRBD1 (5 bases). Germline loops: CDR1 SEHNR, CDR2 FQNEAQ (reference sequence). The CDR3 sequence is 12 residues long. Trimming stripped 4 bases from V and 6 bases from J, with 10 bases between. The CDR3 DNA sequence: TGTGCCAGCAGCTCTAGAAGGGGCGAGCAGTACTTC. Translating gives CASSSRRGEQYF.

The chain employs TRBV12-3 or TRBV12-4 and TRBJ2-3; unclear D gene. Trimming took 8 bases from V and 0 from J, leaving 9 bases between them. The CDR3 is 13 amino acids. The CDR3 nucleotides read TGTGCCAGCGGGCTAACTAGCACAGATACGCAGTATTTT. Amino acids: CASGLTSTDTQYF.

The chain combines TRBV27 with TRBJ1-2; perhaps TRBD1 as D (6 bases). Germline CDR1 reads MNHEY; CDR2 reads SMNVEV (reference sequence). The CDR3 length is 17 residues. Trimming pared 6 bases from V and 3 bases from J, leaving 23 bases between. CDR3 DNA sequence: TGTGCCAGCAGACCCTGGGGCGGGGGCAATCCGCACTATGGCTACACCTTC. It encodes CASRPWGGGNPHYGYTF.

The CDR3 here is CASSPSGGLNEQYF. CDR3 coding DNA: TGTGCCAGCAGCCCCTCGGGGGGTCTAAACGAGCAGTACTTC. V usage is TRBV5-4 and J usage is TRBJ2-7; 7 bases fit TRBD2. The CDR3 contains 14 residues. Per the germline V gene, CDR1 is SGHNT and CDR2 is YYREEE (reference sequence). With 4 bases clipped from V and 5 bases from J, the junction kept 9 bases outside the gene matches.

The J gene is TRBJ2-3, the V gene TRBV7-6; 9 bases agree with TRBD2. After removal of 2 bases from V and 2 bases from J, the junction contained 5 bases not matched to a gene. The germline V gene encodes CDR1 SGHVS and CDR2 FNYEAQ. This CDR3 comprises 16 residues. Here the CDR3 reads CASSLKAGGPTDTQYF. Here the CDR3 DNA reads TGTGCCAGCAGCTTAAAAGCGGGGGGACCCACAGATACGCAGTATTTT.

This chain uses TRBV19 with TRBJ1-5; D is unclear. CDR3 length: 14 residues. V lost 6 bases and J 6 bases, leaving 15 bases between the germline ends. Germline V CDR1 and CDR2: LNHDA, SQIVND (reference sequence). The CDR3 bases are TGTGCCAGTAGCACCACCCCCGGTGGTCAGCCCCAGCATTTT. This sequence encodes CASSTTPGGQPQHF.

The genes are TRBV10-1 and TRBJ2-1; 9 nucleotides agree with TRBD2. Germline values: CDR1 WNHNN, CDR2 SYGVQD (reference sequence). This CDR3 contains 16 residues. V trimming: 3 bases; J trimming: 3 bases; junction bases outside the gene matches: 6. DNA for the CDR3: TGCGCCAGCAGTGAATCTAGCGGGGCCATCTACAATGAGCAGTTCTTC. As protein: CASSESSGAIYNEQFF.

The chain is built from TRBV30 and TRBJ1-6; possibly TRBD1 for D (6 bases). Germline CDR1 reads GTSNPN; CDR2 reads SVGIG (reference sequence). The CDR3 has 17 amino acids. V was clipped by 3 bases and J by 2 bases, with 17 bases between them. This chain's CDR3 is CAWSASGARPYNSPLHF. CDR3 bases: TGTGCCTGGAGCGCTTCAGGGGCCAGACCCTATAATTCACCCCTCCACTTT.